This is a list of T cell receptor beta chains from one sample in a study of blood T cell repertoires in COVID-19. Data came from immunoSEQ multiplex PCR; TCRdb stores just in-frame clones and leaves some out. Among approximately 260,000 clones listed, about 85% were seen once. Sequencing was performed on peripheral blood. The receptors shown here come from a man between 18 and 29 years old with active or convalescent COVID-19. Both conserved end residues are part of each CDR3. D genes are given only for firm matches. Clone sizes are given selectively: once, few, many, or a class where the clone is expanded.

CDR3 DNA,CDR3 protein,D gene,CDR3 length,J gene,V gene,clone size
TGTGCCAGCAGCATCCTGGGACAGGGCGGATCACCCCTCCACTTT,CASSILGQGGSPLHF,TRBD1,15,TRBJ1-6,TRBV14,NA
TGTGCCAGCAGCCAGGGTGGGAGACAGGGGGAAGAGACCCAGTACTTC,CASSQGGRQGEETQYF,TRBD1,16,TRBJ2-5,TRBV4-2,NA
TGTGCCAGCAGCGAGGGAGGAAGGGAGACTGAAGCTTTCTTT,CASSEGGRETEAFF,NA,14,TRBJ1-1,TRBV5-4,NA
TGCGCCAGCAGCCAATCGGACCGGGGGAGCTATGGCTACACCTTC,CASSQSDRGSYGYTF,NA,15,TRBJ1-2,TRBV4-3,NA
TGTGCCTGGAGAAACAGGGGCGGCAACACCGGGGAGCTGTTTTTT,CAWRNRGGNTGELFF,TRBD1,15,TRBJ2-2,TRBV30,NA
TGTGCCAGCGGCCCTGTAATCGACACTGAAGCTTTCTTT,CASGPVIDTEAFF,NA,13,TRBJ1-1,TRBV6-5,NA
TGTGCCAGCAGCCAAGATAGGGGTCGGCCAAATACGCAGTATTTT,CASSQDRGRPNTQYF,NA,15,TRBJ2-3,TRBV4-2,few
TGCGCCAGCAGCTTGGGTCAGGGGCTAGAGACCCAGTACTTC,CASSLGQGLETQYF,NA,14,TRBJ2-5,TRBV5-1,NA
TGCGCCAGCAGCTTGGTGTCTAGCGGCACCTACGAGCAGTACTTC,CASSLVSSGTYEQYF,TRBD2,15,TRBJ2-7,TRBV5-1,once
TGTGCCAGCAGCTCCACCACACAGGCCCTAGGTGGCTACACCTTC,CASSSTTQALGGYTF,NA,15,TRBJ1-2,TRBV7-2,NA
TGTGCCAGCAGCTTGATGGGAGTAGCGGGGACCCGGAATGAGCAGTTCTTC,CASSLMGVAGTRNEQFF,TRBD2,17,TRBJ2-1,TRBV5-6,once
TGTGCTAGCAATGGACAGAATAGCAATCAGCCCCAGCATTTT,CASNGQNSNQPQHF,NA,14,TRBJ1-5,TRBV12-5,NA
TGTGCCAGCAGCTTCCGGGACACCGATAGCAATCAGCCCCAGCATTTT,CASSFRDTDSNQPQHF,NA,16,TRBJ1-5,TRBV7-6,once
TGTGCCAGCAGCTTGACATACCAAGAGACCCAGTACTTC,CASSLTYQETQYF,NA,13,TRBJ2-5,TRBV7-3,NA
TGTGCCAGCAGCGTAGGAGGGCGGAACACTGAAGCTTTCTTT,CASSVGGRNTEAFF,NA,14,TRBJ1-1,TRBV9,NA
TGTGCCAGCAGCCAAGTGGGGAGTCCGCCGCAGTATTTT,CASSQVGSPPQYF,NA,13,TRBJ2-3,TRBV4-2,NA
TGTGCCAGCAGACTTTCAGGAAACACTGAAGCTTTCTTT,CASRLSGNTEAFF,NA,13,TRBJ1-1,TRBV11-2,NA
TGTGCCACCAGTGATATAGGGGAAACCTTACAGTATTTT,CATSDIGETLQYF,NA,13,TRBJ2-3,TRBV24-1,NA
TGTGCCAGCAGTGAAGGACTAGCGGGAGGGCCTGTCACCTACAATGAGCAGTTCTTC,CASSEGLAGGPVTYNEQFF,TRBD2,19,TRBJ2-1,TRBV2,NA
TGTGCCACCTCGGGACAGGGCTCGAACACCGGGGAGCTGTTTTTT,CATSGQGSNTGELFF,TRBD1,15,TRBJ2-2,TRBV24-1,NA
TGTGCCAGCAGCGCGGCCGGGACTAGCTCCTACGAGCAGTACTTC,CASSAAGTSSYEQYF,TRBD2,15,TRBJ2-7,TRBV9,NA
TGTGCCAGCAGTTTAGTCCAGGGTGCCACAGATACGCAGTATTTT,CASSLVQGATDTQYF,NA,15,TRBJ2-3,TRBV27,NA
TGTGCCAGCAGCTTAAAATGGGACTCCCCTCGGTGGCAGTTCTTC,CASSLKWDSPRWQFF,NA,15,TRBJ2-1,TRBV7-2,NA
TGTGCCAGCACCAGGGGAGGGGAGGGTTTT,CASTRGGEGF,NA,10,TRBJ1-5,TRBV21-1,NA
TGTGCCAGCGGACAGGGCCGAACTGAAGCTTTCTTT,CASGQGRTEAFF,TRBD1,12,TRBJ1-1,TRBV28,NA
TGTGCCAGCAGCGGCGGGGCGTTCGGTCAGCCCCAGCATTTT,CASSGGAFGQPQHF,NA,14,TRBJ1-5,TRBV7-9,NA
TGTGCCAGTACCCGAACCCCGAGGGCTGGGGCCAACGTCCTGACTTTC,CASTRTPRAGANVLTF,NA,16,TRBJ2-6,TRBV19,NA
TGTGCCATCAGTGAGGTAAGGGGTTTGGACGAGCAGTACTTC,CAISEVRGLDEQYF,NA,14,TRBJ2-7,TRBV10-3,NA
TGTGCCAGCAAACCGGCGAGGTGGGAGACCCAGTACTTC,CASKPARWETQYF,NA,13,TRBJ2-5,TRBV2,NA
TGTGCCAGCAGCTTGAATTTAGCGGACAATGAGCAGTTCTTC,CASSLNLADNEQFF,NA,14,TRBJ2-1,TRBV7-3,NA
TGTGCCATCAGTGAGTCGACAGGGGGCACCGGTGATACGCAGTATTTT,CAISESTGGTGDTQYF,TRBD1,16,TRBJ2-3,TRBV10-3,few
TGTGCCTGGAGTGGAGGTGACACAGATACGCAGTATTTT,CAWSGGDTDTQYF,NA,13,TRBJ2-3,TRBV30,NA
TGTGCCAGCAGGACTCAGGGGAAGAATGGCTACACCTTC,CASRTQGKNGYTF,NA,13,TRBJ1-2,TRBV28,NA
TGTGCCAGCAGGCGAAGTACGGGGGATACGCAGTATTTT,CASRRSTGDTQYF,NA,13,TRBJ2-3,TRBV7-6,NA
TGTGCCAGCAGCCCCCTCTCGGCAGGGACGCAGTATTTT,CASSPLSAGTQYF,NA,13,TRBJ2-3,TRBV21-1,NA
TGTGCCAGCAGCGTGGGGACTTTCTTGTCAGATACGCAGTATTTT,CASSVGTFLSDTQYF,NA,15,TRBJ2-3,TRBV9,NA
TGTGCCAGCAGCCCCGGGACACCGGGCGAGCAGTACTTC,CASSPGTPGEQYF,NA,13,TRBJ2-7,TRBV12-3/TRBV12-4,once
TGTGCCAGTTGTGTTTCGGTGAACACTGAAGCTTTCTTT,CASCVSVNTEAFF,NA,13,TRBJ1-1,TRBV19,NA
TGTGCCAGCAGTCCGGGACAGGGCAATCAGCCCCAGCATTTT,CASSPGQGNQPQHF,TRBD1,14,TRBJ1-5,TRBV28,NA
TGTGCCAGCAGCACCGAAAAGGGACTCGCAAGCAAGGAGCAGTACTTC,CASSTEKGLASKEQYF,NA,16,TRBJ2-7,TRBV9,NA
TGTGCCAGCACTCTGACAGGGACCAACACTGAAGCTTTCTTT,CASTLTGTNTEAFF,TRBD1,14,TRBJ1-1,TRBV6-6,NA
TGTGCCAGCAGCGGAGATCCTAGAGGTGAGCAGTTCTTC,CASSGDPRGEQFF,NA,13,TRBJ2-1,TRBV9,NA
TGTGCCAGCAGCTTCACCAGAAACACAGATACGCAGTATTTT,CASSFTRNTDTQYF,NA,14,TRBJ2-3,TRBV11-3,NA
TGTGCCTGGAGTTTTAGCGGGGTTCAAGATACGCAGTATTTT,CAWSFSGVQDTQYF,TRBD2,14,TRBJ2-3,TRBV30,many
TGTGCCAGCAGTGCGACAGGGGGTCGGCAGCCCCAGCATTTT,CASSATGGRQPQHF,TRBD1,14,TRBJ1-5,TRBV2,few
TGTGCCAGCGTTAATACAGATACGCAGTATTTT,CASVNTDTQYF,NA,11,TRBJ2-3,TRBV2,once
TGTGCCAGCAGCTTAGATTCGGGGGCCTATAATTCACCCCTCCACTTT,CASSLDSGAYNSPLHF,NA,16,TRBJ1-6,TRBV11-3,NA
TGTGCCAGCAGCTTTGGATTCGGTACTGGAGACGAAGCTTTCTTT,CASSFGFGTGDEAFF,NA,15,TRBJ1-1,TRBV7-9,NA
TGTGCCACCAGTACCCCGAGTCCAGATACGCAGTATTTT,CATSTPSPDTQYF,NA,13,TRBJ2-3,TRBV24-1,NA
TGTGCCAGCAGCTTGGGGGCAGGGGCTACAGATACGCAGTATTTT,CASSLGAGATDTQYF,NA,15,TRBJ2-3,TRBV27,NA
TGTGCCAGCACCAAAAGGACAGAGCAAGAGACCCAGTACTTC,CASTKRTEQETQYF,NA,14,TRBJ2-5,TRBV5-4,NA
TGTGCCAGTAGTATAGGAGAGGACTGGGGTCAGCCCCAGCATTTT,CASSIGEDWGQPQHF,NA,15,TRBJ1-5,TRBV19,NA
TGTGCCAGCAGCTTGGACAGGGGGGTGACTCAGCCCCAGCATTTT,CASSLDRGVTQPQHF,TRBD1,15,TRBJ1-5,TRBV7-2,once
TGTGCCAGCAGTGAAACTCTTATTGGCAGGGGCGCCGGGAACACCATATATTTT,CASSETLIGRGAGNTIYF,NA,18,TRBJ1-3,TRBV6-1,NA
TGTGCCACCAGTGATCCCACTAGCGGGGGTAACAATGAGCAGTTCTTC,CATSDPTSGGNNEQFF,TRBD2,16,TRBJ2-1,TRBV24-1,NA
TGTGCCAGCAGTGAAGATCGGTTGAACACTGAAGCTTTCTTT,CASSEDRLNTEAFF,NA,14,TRBJ1-1,TRBV2,NA
TGTGCCAGCAGTTCCGGACTAGTTTCTTACAATGAGCAGTTCTTC,CASSSGLVSYNEQFF,TRBD2,15,TRBJ2-1,TRBV6-5,NA